These T cell receptor beta chains were read from a single sample in a study of blood T cell repertoires in COVID-19. Sequenced by immunoSEQ multiplex PCR; TCRdb stores in-frame clones only, minus some. The sample has about 170,000 clones; approximately 83% are singletons. The sequenced sample consisted of peripheral blood. All receptors come from a human donor with acute or convalescent COVID-19. The donor label of this sample is uncertain. Each CDR3 is given with its conserved first and last residue. A D gene is named only where the DNA matches it firmly.

j_call d_call v_call cdr3_aa
TRBJ2-2 TRBD2 TRBV10-1 CASSEPGLAGELFF
TRBJ1-2 NA TRBV6-5 CASSQVANYGYTF
TRBJ2-1 TRBD2 TRBV5-6 CASSPMISGRVYEQFF
TRBJ2-7 TRBD2 TRBV30 CAWSVPGPPGTTSSVRGQYF
TRBJ2-6 NA TRBV5-1 CASSSPRGANVLTF
TRBJ2-3 NA TRBV25-1 CASSEGGADTQYF
TRBJ2-7 TRBD1 TRBV27 CASSFKGTGTYEQYF
TRBJ1-5 NA TRBV6-2/TRBV6-3 CASSLQGNQPQHF
TRBJ1-2 TRBD1 TRBV5-1 CASSPGQANYGYTF
TRBJ1-1 NA TRBV7-2 CASSLRGLGNTEAFF
TRBJ2-5 NA TRBV19 CASSSRGAQETQYF
TRBJ1-1 NA TRBV28 CASTSVNPGGYTEAFF
TRBJ1-1 NA TRBV19 CASSIAAGVNTEAFF
TRBJ1-5 NA TRBV19 CASSIYLGQIGDQPQHF
TRBJ1-5 NA TRBV19 CASSISQPNQPQHF
TRBJ1-2 NA TRBV27 CASSYRANYGYTF
TRBJ2-3 TRBD2 TRBV19 CATRSGGDTQYF
TRBJ2-1 NA TRBV7-8 CASSLAGYNSYNEQFF
TRBJ2-1 NA TRBV5-1 CASSWGGRGNEQFF
TRBJ2-7 TRBD2 TRBV5-6 CASSLGSTSGFYEQYF
TRBJ1-1 NA TRBV15 CATSPGLWNTEAFF
TRBJ2-3 TRBD2 TRBV9 CASSPSGSTDTQYF
TRBJ2-2 TRBD1 TRBV6-1 CASSEGTGMDGELFF
TRBJ2-3 TRBD2 TRBV4-1 CASSQGTSGRVDTQYF
TRBJ1-1 NA TRBV12-3/TRBV12-4 CASRFGFSEAFF
TRBJ2-2 NA TRBV20-1 CSASGTGAGELFF
TRBJ1-2 TRBD1 TRBV3-1/TRBV3-2 CASGGTGAANYGYTF
TRBJ2-7 TRBD1 TRBV27 CASSLTRDRAYEQYF
TRBJ1-1 TRBD1 TRBV3-1/TRBV3-2 CASSRQDRATEAFF
TRBJ2-2 TRBD2 TRBV11-1 CASSLGLAGTGELFF
TRBJ2-5 TRBD2 TRBV2 CASSEAVSGGMQETQYF
TRBJ2-5 NA TRBV18 CASSPRSGQETQYF
TRBJ2-5 TRBD2 TRBV7-2 CASSPPGLAGGGETQYF
TRBJ2-5 NA TRBV30 CACRDFGETQYF
TRBJ2-2 TRBD2 TRBV19 CASSMRSLAENTGELFF
TRBJ2-3 NA TRBV10-1 CASSKGGSTDTQYF
TRBJ2-1 NA TRBV5-1 CASSPGGRVTTEQFF
TRBJ2-1 NA TRBV5-8 CASSLGSHPGEQFF
TRBJ1-2 TRBD1 TRBV5-6 CASSPNTGTGESGYTF
TRBJ2-2 NA TRBV7-3 CASSLSTTGELFF
TRBJ2-2 TRBD1 TRBV19 CASIRRVGQGVSGELFF